A selection of T cell receptor beta chains follows, all from one sample in a study of CD8+ T cells in alopecia areata. Assay used: immunoSEQ multiplex PCR; TCRdb lists only in-frame clones, some missing. The sample holds around 61,000 clones, roughly 44% seen once. The input for sequencing was CD8+ T cells sorted from blood, taken at week 0. The source of these receptors is a human donor with alopecia areata. CDR3s include the opening cysteine and the closing phenylalanine or tryptophan. A D gene is named only where the DNA matches it firmly. Size tells how often a clone was seen (once, few, many) or the class of an expanded clone, and some rows leave it out.

v_call	clone_size	j_call	d_call	cdr3_aa	cdr3_nt
TRBV28	-	TRBJ1-1	-	CASSLSASLGSTEAFF	TGTGCCAGCAGTTTAAGTGCCTCCCTGGGAAGCACTGAAGCTTTCTTT
TRBV7-2	-	TRBJ1-3	-	CASSLRTPGTGNTIYF	TGTGCCAGCAGCTTACGGACCCCAGGGACTGGAAACACCATATATTTT
TRBV28	once	TRBJ2-3	-	CASTRDLTDTQYF	TGTGCCAGCACCCGGGACCTCACAGATACGCAGTATTTT
TRBV14	-	TRBJ2-3	-	CASSHRALTDTQYF	TGTGCCAGCAGCCACCGGGCCTTGACAGATACGCAGTATTTT
TRBV7-9	-	TRBJ2-5	TRBD1	CASRPTTGGRETQYF	TGTGCCAGCAGACCAACGACAGGGGGCAGGGAGACCCAGTACTTC
TRBV2	-	TRBJ2-7	-	CASGSGAYEQYF	TGTGCCAGCGGTTCAGGGGCCTACGAGCAGTACTTC
TRBV5-1	-	TRBJ2-7	-	CASREPSYEQYF	TGCGCCAGCAGGGAACCCTCCTACGAGCAGTACTTC
TRBV4-3	-	TRBJ2-1	TRBD2	CASSQDRTSRNEQFF	TGCGCCAGCAGCCAAGATAGGACTAGCCGGAATGAGCAGTTCTTC
TRBV19	few	TRBJ1-2	-	CASRRGDGYTF	TGTGCCAGTAGAAGGGGGGACGGCTACACCTTC
TRBV30	once	TRBJ2-7	-	CAWSVLLIGTSVGEQYF	TGTGCCTGGAGTGTACTTCTTATAGGGACCTCGGTTGGCGAGCAGTACTTC
TRBV6-1	few	TRBJ1-5	-	CASKDDNQPQHF	TGTGCCAGCAAGGATGACAATCAGCCCCAGCATTTT
TRBV4-1	-	TRBJ2-7	-	CASSQAGVWTYEQYF	TGCGCCAGCAGCCAAGCAGGCGTTTGGACCTACGAGCAGTACTTC
TRBV5-6	few	TRBJ2-1	-	CASTLLALAYNEQFF	TGTGCCAGCACCTTGCTAGCTCTCGCCTACAATGAGCAGTTCTTC
TRBV4-1	-	TRBJ1-1	-	CASSQDRTVSEAFF	TGCGCCAGCAGCCAAGATAGGACGGTTTCTGAAGCTTTCTTT
TRBV27	few	TRBJ2-4	TRBD2	CASSSPGLAGAKNIQYF	TGTGCCAGCAGTTCTCCGGGACTAGCGGGAGCCAAAAACATTCAGTACTTC
TRBV4-3	-	TRBJ2-2	TRBD1	CASSPGTANTGELFF	TGCGCCAGCAGCCCTGGGACAGCGAACACCGGGGAGCTGTTTTTT
TRBV25-1	-	TRBJ2-6	-	CASSLRVSGANVLTF	TGTGCCAGCAGCCTCAGGGTCTCCGGGGCCAACGTCCTGACTTTC
TRBV29-1	-	TRBJ2-1	TRBD2	CSSGRDSSYNEQFF	TGCAGCTCCGGGAGGGATAGCTCCTACAATGAGCAGTTCTTC
TRBV29-1	few	TRBJ2-7	-	CSVGGRPKYEQYF	TGCAGCGTTGGGGGACGTCCTAAGTACGAGCAGTACTTC
TRBV9	-	TRBJ2-3	-	CASSAGGTAAGTQYF	TGTGCCAGCAGCGCAGGGGGGACGGCCGCAGGTACGCAGTATTTT
TRBV30	few	TRBJ2-3	-	CAWSPWGSSTDTQYF	TGTGCCTGGAGCCCATGGGGGTCTAGCACAGATACGCAGTATTTT
TRBV15	many	TRBJ2-3	-	CATSPSREWSYTQYF	TGTGCCACCAGCCCAAGTCGGGAGTGGTCCTATACGCAGTATTTT
TRBV19	few	TRBJ2-4	TRBD1	CASSPRDRDGLQYF	TGTGCCAGTAGCCCCCGGGACAGGGACGGCCTTCAGTACTTC
TRBV7-2	few	TRBJ2-3	TRBD2	CASSPPSGGITDTQYF	TGTGCCAGCAGCCCGCCCAGCGGGGGGATCACAGATACGCAGTATTTT
TRBV15	-	TRBJ2-7	-	CATSRHRQVGSEQYF	TGTGCCACCAGCAGACACCGACAGGTAGGGTCCGAGCAGTACTTC
TRBV30	-	TRBJ2-7	TRBD2	CAWSGTSAFYEQYF	TGTGCCTGGAGTGGTACTAGCGCTTTCTACGAGCAGTACTTC
TRBV7-9	-	TRBJ2-5	-	CASSPLEGEETQYF	TGTGCCAGCAGCCCCCTCGAGGGCGAGGAGACCCAGTACTTC
TRBV2	-	TRBJ2-6	TRBD2	CASSDGLAGVGANVLTF	TGTGCCAGCAGTGACGGGCTAGCGGGAGTTGGGGCCAACGTCCTGACTTTC
TRBV27	medium-sized	TRBJ2-2	TRBD1	CASSVTGTGELFF	TGTGCCAGCAGTGTGACAGGGACCGGGGAGCTGTTTTTT
TRBV29-1	-	TRBJ1-1	-	CSVTSWGVENTEAFF	TGCAGCGTGACCTCGTGGGGGGTGGAGAACACTGAAGCTTTCTTT
TRBV29-1	-	TRBJ2-7	-	CSVFHSYEQYF	TGCAGCGTTTTCCATTCCTACGAGCAGTACTTC
TRBV6-5	once	TRBJ2-2	TRBD1	CASRPGTGATGELFF	TGTGCCAGCAGACCCGGGACAGGGGCTACCGGGGAGCTGTTTTTT
TRBV27	-	TRBJ2-5	-	CASSAYQETQYF	TGTGCCAGCAGTGCCTACCAAGAGACCCAGTACTTC
TRBV7-9	-	TRBJ2-1	TRBD1	CASSFRDREPYNEQFF	TGTGCCAGCAGCTTTAGGGACAGGGAGCCCTACAATGAGCAGTTCTTC